This record concerns one T cell receptor beta chain sequence. The data stem from a study of read filtering for tumor transcriptome and immune sequencing. Germline CDR1 is SGHNT and CDR2 is YENEEA. The CDR3 length is 13 residues. Trimming took off 5 bases at V and 2 bases at J, with 9 bases between the two ends. The library was built from about 0.4 ug RNA with molecular barcoded adaptors for alpha/delta and beta/gamma chains. TCRdb independently ran MiXCR on the reads; one entry per CDR3 protein. The sample holds roughly 82,000 distinct CDR3 sequences, around an eighth seen once. The rearrangement uses TRBV11-3 and TRBJ1-2; no definite D call. The sample was a population of CD138-negative cells sorted from bone marrow. The receptor's source is a donor at least 40 years old with multiple myeloma. CDR3 in DNA: TGTGCCAGCAGCCAAGCAGTGAACTATGGCTACACCTTC. Protein: CASSQAVNYGYTF.